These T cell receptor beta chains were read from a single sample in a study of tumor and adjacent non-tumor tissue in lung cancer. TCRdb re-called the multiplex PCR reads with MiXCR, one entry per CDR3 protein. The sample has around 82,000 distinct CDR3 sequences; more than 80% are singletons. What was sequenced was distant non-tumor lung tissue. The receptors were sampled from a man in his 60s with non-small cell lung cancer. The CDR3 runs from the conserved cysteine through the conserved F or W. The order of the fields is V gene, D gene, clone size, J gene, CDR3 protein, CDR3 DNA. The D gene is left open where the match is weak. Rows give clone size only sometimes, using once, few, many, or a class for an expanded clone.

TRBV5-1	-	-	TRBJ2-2	CASSKNSGTSNTGELLF	TGCGCCAGCAGCAAAAACTCCGGGACATCGAACACCGGGGAGCTGTTATTT
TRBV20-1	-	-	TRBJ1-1	CSARSRQSTEVSF	TGCAGTGCTAGATCACGTCAGAGCACTGAAGTTTCCTTT
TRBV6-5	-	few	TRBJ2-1	CASSYGGSGGMYNEQFF	TGTGCCAGCAGTTATGGGGGTTCCGGCGGGATGTACAATGAGCAGTTCTTC
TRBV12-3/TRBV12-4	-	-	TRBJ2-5	CVSSLPATQETQYF	TGTGTCAGTAGTTTACCGGCGACCCAAGAGACCCAGTACTTT
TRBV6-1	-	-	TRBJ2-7	CVSSEEVRAEQYF	TGTGTCAGCAGTGAAGAAGTAAGGGCGGAGCAGTACTTC
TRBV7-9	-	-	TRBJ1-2	CASSLSMGGTGYTF	TGTGCCAGCAGCTTATCGATGGGGGGAACTGGCTACACCTTC
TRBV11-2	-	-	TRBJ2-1	CANSLDRSSYNVQFF	TGTGCCAACAGCTTAGATAGGAGCTCATACAATGTGCAGTTCTTC
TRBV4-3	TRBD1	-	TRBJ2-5	CTSSQDLQGVESQYF	TGCACCAGCAGCCAAGATCTACAGGGGGTAGAGTCCCAGTACTTC
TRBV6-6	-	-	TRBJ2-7	CVNNHSERNYEQYF	TGTGTCAACAACCATAGCGAGAGAAACTACGAGCAGTACTTC
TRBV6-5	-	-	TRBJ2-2	CASSYVSVTGELFF	TGTGCCAGCAGTTACGTCTCAGTCACCGGGGAGCTGTTTTTT
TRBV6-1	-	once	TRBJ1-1	CASSPGHLNTEAFF	TGTGCCAGCAGCCCGGGACACCTGAACACTGAAGCATTCTTT
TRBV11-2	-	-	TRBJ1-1	CTCSPTAFTEAFF	TGTACATGCAGTCCGACCGCGTTCACTGAAGCTTTCTTT
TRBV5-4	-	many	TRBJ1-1	CASSSGTMRNTEAFF	TGTGCCAGCAGCTCAGGGACAATGAGGAACACTGAAGCTTTCTTT
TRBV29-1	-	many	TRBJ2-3	CSASRSTDTQYF	TGCAGCGCTTCCCGTAGCACAGATACGCAGTATTTT
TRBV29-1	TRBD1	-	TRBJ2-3	CSVEHPGQGYYGGEDTQYF	TGCAGCGTTGAACATCCGGGACAGGGGTATTACGGCGGGGAAGATACGCAGTATTTT
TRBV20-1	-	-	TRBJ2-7	CSTSGVIYEQYF	TGCAGTACTAGTGGGGTCATCTACGAGCAGTACTTC
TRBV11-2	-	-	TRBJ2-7	CSSSLDGSPYEQYF	TGTTCCAGCAGCTTAGACGGCAGTCCCTACGAGCAGTACTTC
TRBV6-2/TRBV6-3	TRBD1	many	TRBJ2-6	CASSYVRGHSGANVLTF	TGTGCCAGCAGTTACGTCAGGGGGCATTCTGGGGCCAACGTCCTGACTTTC
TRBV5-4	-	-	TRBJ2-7	CTSSMAGTVSYEQYF	TGTACCAGCAGCATGGCCGGTACGGTCTCATACGAGCAGTACTTC
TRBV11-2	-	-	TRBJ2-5	CASSSTMGGPEEIKYF	TGTGCCAGCAGCTCCACAATGGGGGGGCCAGAGGAGATCAAGTACTTC
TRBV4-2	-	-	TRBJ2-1	CASSQEAAARPNNEQFF	TGTGCCAGCAGCCAAGAGGCAGCGGCGAGACCCAACAATGAGCAGTTCTTC
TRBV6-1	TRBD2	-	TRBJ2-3	CALSAVPGGSDRQYF	TGTGCCCTCTCGGCGGTACCGGGGGGATCAGATAGGCAGTATTTT
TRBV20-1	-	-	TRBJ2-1	CSARELVGDYNGQFF	TGCAGTGCTAGAGAACTAGTGGGAGACTACAATGGGCAATTCTTC
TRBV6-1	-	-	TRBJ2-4	CASTIGTQANNIQYF	TGTGCCAGCACGATCGGTACCCAAGCCAATAATATTCAGTACTTC
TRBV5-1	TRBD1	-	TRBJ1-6	CACSYRGSSYNSPHHF	TGCGCCTGCAGCTACAGGGGTAGCTCCTATAATTCACCCCATCACTTT
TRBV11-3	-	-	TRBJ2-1	CVSSFWVTGLYNEQFF	TGTGTCAGCAGCTTTTGGGTCACGGGCCTCTACAATGAGCAGTTCTTC
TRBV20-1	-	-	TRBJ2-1	CSATGFDRQLF	TGCAGTGCAACAGGGTTCGATAGGCAGTTATTC
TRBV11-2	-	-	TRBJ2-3	CASSSGGTAGHTQYF	TGTGCCAGCAGCTCCGGAGGGACTGCGGGACATACGCAGTATTTT
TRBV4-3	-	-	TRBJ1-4	CASSQGRAIGNEELFF	TGCGCCAGCAGCCAAGGGAGGGCGATCGGGAATGAAGAACTGTTTTTT
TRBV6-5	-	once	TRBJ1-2	CASSGALDEGEQYVASYHYTF	TGTGCCAGCAGTGGAGCCTTAGACGAGGGGGAACAATACGTTGCGTCGTATCACTACACCTTC
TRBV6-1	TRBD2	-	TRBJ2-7	CVNSVREGGCEQYF	TGTGTCAACAGTGTGCGGGAGGGCGGCTGCGAGCAGTACTTC
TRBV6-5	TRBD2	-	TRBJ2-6	CASCLAGASSGDNVLTF	TGTGCCAGCTGTTTAGCGGGCGCCAGCTCTGGGGACAACGTCCTGACTTTC
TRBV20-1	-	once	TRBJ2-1	CSARARTRAEFDEQFF	TGCAGTGCTAGAGCAAGGACCCGGGCAGAGTTTGATGAGCAGTTCTTC
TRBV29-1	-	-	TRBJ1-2	CRVPTASYGYTF	TGCAGGGTACCGACCGCGAGCTACGGCTACACCTTC
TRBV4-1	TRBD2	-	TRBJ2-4	CANSQEGLAGGRDIQNF	TGCGCCAACAGCCAAGAAGGGCTAGCGGGGGGTCGCGACATTCAGAATTTC
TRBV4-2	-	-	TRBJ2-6	CASSQELSYGANIPTF	TGTGCCAGCAGCCAAGAGTTGAGTTATGGGGCCAACATCCCGACTTTC
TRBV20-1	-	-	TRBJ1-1	CNARSRQRTDAFF	TGCAATGCTAGATCACGGCAGAGGACTGATGCTTTCTTT
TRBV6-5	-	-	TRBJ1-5	CANNYLQGSNQPHHF	TGTGCCAACAATTACCTACAGGGAAGCAATCAGCCCCATCATTTT
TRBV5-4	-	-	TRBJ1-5	CASSLQGHDNQPRHF	TGTGCCAGCAGCTTGCAGGGGCACGATAATCAGCCCCGGCATTTT
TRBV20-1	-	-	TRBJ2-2	CYARASGGRSNTGELFF	TGTTATGCTAGAGCTTCGGGTGGGCGGAGCAACACCGGGGAGCTGTTTTTT
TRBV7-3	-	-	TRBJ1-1	CASSSSLNTEAFF	TGTGCCAGCAGCTCCTCGCTCAACACTGAAGCTTTCTTT
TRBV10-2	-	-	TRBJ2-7	CASSDPDRPRYF	TGCGCCAGCAGTGACCCTGACAGGCCGAGATACTTC
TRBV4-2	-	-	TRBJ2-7	CTNSQDGRGGSSYEQYF	TGTACCAACAGCCAAGACGGCAGGGGCGGGAGCTCCTACGAGCAGTACTTC
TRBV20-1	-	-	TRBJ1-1	CRARSRQRIETFF	TGCAGAGCTAGATCACGTCAGAGGATTGAAACTTTCTTT
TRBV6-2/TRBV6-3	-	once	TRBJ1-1	CGRSYPYGNTEAFF	TGTGGTAGAAGTTATCCCTACGGGAACACTGAAGCTTTCTTT
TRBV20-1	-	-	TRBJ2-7	CNARTLYEQYF	TGCAATGCCCGGACTCTCTACGAGCAGTACTTC
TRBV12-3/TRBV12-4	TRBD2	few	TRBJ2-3	CASSSLTSGDFASTDTQYF	TGTGCCAGCAGTTCCCTCACTAGCGGGGACTTTGCTAGCACAGATACGCAGTATTTT
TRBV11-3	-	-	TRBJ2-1	CASSLSGRYLSEQFF	TGTGCCAGCAGCCTCTCGGGACGTTATCTGAGTGAGCAGTTCTTC
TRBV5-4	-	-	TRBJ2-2	CASSTEQINTGELSF	TGTGCCAGCAGCACGGAACAGATCAACACCGGGGAGCTGTCTTTT
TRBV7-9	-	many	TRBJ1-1	CASSLMGNTEAFF	TGTGCCAGCAGCTTAATGGGGAACACTGAAGCTTTCTTT
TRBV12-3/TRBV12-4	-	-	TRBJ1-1	CVSSFPGILNTEAFF	TGTGTCAGCAGTTTCCCAGGGATACTCAACACAGAAGCTTTCTTT
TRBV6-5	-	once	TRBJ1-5	CVSSYLQGSNQPRHF	TGTGTCAGCAGTTACCTACAGGGAAGCAATCAGCCCCGACATTTT
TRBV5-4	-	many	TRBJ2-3	CASPSPGDRTDTQYF	TGTGCCAGCCCCTCACCGGGAGATCGGACAGATACGCAGTATTTT
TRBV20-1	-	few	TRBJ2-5	CSVRDKSVQAQYF	TGCAGTGTTAGAGATAAGTCAGTGCAGGCCCAGTACTTC